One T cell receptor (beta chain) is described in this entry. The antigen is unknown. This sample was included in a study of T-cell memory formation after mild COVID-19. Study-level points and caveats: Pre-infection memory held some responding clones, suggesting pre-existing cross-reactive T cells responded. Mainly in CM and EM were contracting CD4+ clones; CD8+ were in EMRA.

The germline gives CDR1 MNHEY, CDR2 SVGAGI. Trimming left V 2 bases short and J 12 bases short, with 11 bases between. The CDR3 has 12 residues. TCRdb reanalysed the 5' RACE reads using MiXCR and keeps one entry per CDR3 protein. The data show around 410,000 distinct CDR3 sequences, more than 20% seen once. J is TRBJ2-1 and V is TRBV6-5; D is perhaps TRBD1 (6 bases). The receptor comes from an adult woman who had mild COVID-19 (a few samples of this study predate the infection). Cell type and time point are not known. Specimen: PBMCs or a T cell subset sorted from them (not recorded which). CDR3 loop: CASSYGGVGQFF. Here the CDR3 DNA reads TGTGCCAGCAGTTACGGGGGCGTCGGGCAGTTCTTC.